The clone carrying this T cell receptor beta chain was recorded a few times. J lost 5 bases, V lost 8 bases, and 7 bases had no gene match. The germline gives CDR1 LNHNV, CDR2 YYDKDF (reference sequence). The CDR3 has 13 amino acids. One entry per CDR3 protein, called by TCRdb with MiXCR from the reads. The sample consists of roughly 240,000 distinct CDR3 sequences, roughly 6.5% of them appearing once. The source of the sample is a study of T cell repertoires in cytomegalovirus infection. Sequencing was carried out using PBMCs. V and J are TRBV15 and TRBJ2-7; TRBD1 aligns across 9 bases. The sequence was obtained from a human donor in good health (CMV status not recorded). Some clones in this sample may be carry-over from other donors' samples. This CDR3 reads CATDSGQGNEQYF. The CDR3 nucleotides are TGTGCCACCGATTCGGGACAGGGCAACGAGCAGTACTTC.